This TCR beta chain was sequenced in a study of control samples from healthy donors and cancer patients. The table came from immunoSEQ multiplex PCR; TCRdb's copy has only in-frame clones and leaves some out. Seen here are about 160,000 clones, under 95% observed once, and the top ten hold around 5.4%. The TCR sequence derives from a young man in good health. The specimen sequenced was blood.

In nucleotides, the CDR3 is TGTGCCAGCATCGCCTGGGTCCCACCTGGAAACACCATATATTTT. Protein product: CASIAWVPPGNTIYF. This rearrangement joins TRBV7-9 to TRBJ1-3; unclear D gene. Germline-derived CDR1 and CDR2 are SEHNR and FQNEAQ (reference sequence). V was cut by 7 bases and J by 2 bases, with 15 bases left in between. The CDR3 is 15 amino acids.